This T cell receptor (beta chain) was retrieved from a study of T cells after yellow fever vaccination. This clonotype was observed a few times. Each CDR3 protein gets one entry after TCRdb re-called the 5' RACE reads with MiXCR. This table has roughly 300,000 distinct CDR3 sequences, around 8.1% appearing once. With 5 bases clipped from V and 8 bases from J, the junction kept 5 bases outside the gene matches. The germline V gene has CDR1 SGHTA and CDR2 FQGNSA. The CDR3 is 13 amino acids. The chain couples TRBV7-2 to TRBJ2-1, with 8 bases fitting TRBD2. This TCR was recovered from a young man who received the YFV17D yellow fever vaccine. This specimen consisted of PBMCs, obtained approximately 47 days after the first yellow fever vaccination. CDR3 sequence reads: CASSESGGHEQFF. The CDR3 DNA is TGTGCCAGCAGCGAGAGCGGGGGCCATGAGCAGTTCTTC.